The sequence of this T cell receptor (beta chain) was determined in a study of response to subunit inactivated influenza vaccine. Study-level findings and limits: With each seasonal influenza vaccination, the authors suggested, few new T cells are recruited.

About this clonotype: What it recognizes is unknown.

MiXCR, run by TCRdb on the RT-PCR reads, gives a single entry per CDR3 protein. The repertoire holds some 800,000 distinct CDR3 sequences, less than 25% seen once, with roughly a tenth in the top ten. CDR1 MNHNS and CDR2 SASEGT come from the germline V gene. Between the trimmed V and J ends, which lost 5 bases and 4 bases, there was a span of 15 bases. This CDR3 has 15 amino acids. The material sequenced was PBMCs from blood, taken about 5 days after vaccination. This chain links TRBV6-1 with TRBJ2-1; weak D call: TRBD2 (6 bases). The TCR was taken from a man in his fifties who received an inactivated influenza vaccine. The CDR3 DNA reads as TGTGCCAGCAGTCTAGCGAATCCCAGGTACAATGAGCAGTTCTTC. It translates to CASSLANPRYNEQFF.